These T cell receptor beta chains were read from a single sample in a study of regulatory T cells in long-lasting Graves disease. TCRdb recomputed calls from the multiplex PCR reads with MiXCR, one row per CDR3 protein. The sample contains about 460,000 distinct CDR3 sequences, roughly 15% of which appear only once. This same sample was also taken into another study, of T cells in Graves' hyperthyroidism and ophthalmopathy.

The sequenced sample was peripheral blood mononuclear cells (PBMCs), obtained at new diagnosis, from a patient treated with antithyroid drugs. The receptor source for this set is a woman aged 50 to 60 with Graves disease. Both conserved end residues are part of each CDR3. A D gene is named only where the DNA matches it firmly. Rows give clone size only sometimes, using once, few, many, or a class for an expanded clone.

D gene	V gene	J gene	clone size	CDR3 protein	CDR3 DNA
-	TRBV27	TRBJ1-1	many	CASSWQGSLTEAFF	TGTGCCAGCAGTTGGCAGGGGTCGCTCACTGAAGCTTTCTTT
-	TRBV6-5	TRBJ2-7	-	CASSSGASHYEQYF	TGTGCCAGCAGTTCAGGGGCGTCCCACTACGAGCAGTACTTC
-	TRBV28	TRBJ2-7	many	CASSRGAYSYEQYF	TGTGCCAGCAGTCGGGGGGCTTACTCCTACGAGCAGTACTTC
TRBD1	TRBV3-1	TRBJ2-7	many	CASSHLTGQGAYEQYF	TGTGCCAGCAGCCACCTCACGGGACAGGGGGCCTACGAGCAGTACTTC
-	TRBV2	TRBJ2-7	few	CATSGEAEGEQYF	TGTGCCACCTCAGGGGAAGCCGAGGGCGAGCAGTACTTC
TRBD1	TRBV13	TRBJ1-2	-	CASRGDRNYGYTF	TGTGCCAGCAGAGGGGACAGAAACTATGGCTACACCTTC
-	TRBV5-1	TRBJ2-7	-	CASSPEGPTYEQYF	TGCGCCAGCAGCCCAGAAGGACCAACCTACGAGCAGTACTTC
-	TRBV19	TRBJ2-1	few	CASSPQAISYNEQFF	TGTGCCAGTAGTCCCCAGGCGATAAGTTACAATGAGCAGTTCTTC
-	TRBV28	TRBJ2-3	many	CASASWEATRGTDTQYF	TGTGCCAGCGCTTCCTGGGAGGCCACCCGGGGCACAGATACGCAGTATTTT
-	TRBV27	TRBJ1-1	many	CASSRNVPNTEAFF	TGTGCCAGCAGTAGGAACGTTCCTAACACTGAAGCTTTCTTT
-	TRBV9	TRBJ1-5	-	CASSVGSGMGNQPQHF	TGTGCCAGCAGCGTAGGTTCAGGTATGGGCAATCAGCCCCAGCATTTT
-	TRBV5-6	TRBJ2-6	many	CASSIGPTGANVLTF	TGTGCCAGCAGCATCGGTCCAACTGGGGCCAACGTCCTGACTTTC
TRBD1	TRBV20-1	TRBJ2-1	many	CSARLGQSSYNEQFF	TGCAGTGCTAGATTGGGACAGAGCTCCTACAATGAGCAGTTCTTC
-	TRBV30	TRBJ2-3	many	CAWTVGETVTDTQYF	TGTGCCTGGACAGTAGGGGAGACAGTCACAGATACGCAGTATTTT
-	TRBV7-2	TRBJ1-5	many	CASSGGVGGDQPQHF	TGTGCCAGCAGCGGGGGGGTAGGGGGTGATCAGCCCCAGCATTTT
-	TRBV29-1	TRBJ1-1	-	CSVLVVTLEAFF	TGCAGCGTTTTAGTGGTGACTCTTGAAGCTTTCTTT
TRBD2	TRBV6-1	TRBJ2-7	many	CASRGTSGTYEQYF	TGTGCCAGCCGTGGGACTAGCGGAACCTACGAGCAGTACTTC
-	TRBV29-1	TRBJ2-1	-	CSVVLDEQFF	TGCAGCGTTGTACTAGATGAGCAGTTCTTC
-	TRBV5-1	TRBJ2-2	few	CASSQLDRRATGELFF	TGCGCCAGCAGCCAACTAGACAGGCGGGCCACCGGGGAGCTGTTTTTT
-	TRBV30	TRBJ1-2	-	CAWSSPFEGYTF	TGTGCCTGGAGTTCGCCCTTCGAAGGCTACACCTTC
TRBD1	TRBV24-1	TRBJ1-1	-	CATSTGGLTEAFF	TGTGCCACCAGTACAGGGGGCCTTACTGAAGCTTTCTTT
-	TRBV11-2	TRBJ1-1	many	CASSLDGPDMNTEAFF	TGTGCCAGCAGCTTAGATGGACCGGACATGAACACTGAAGCTTTCTTT
-	TRBV7-8	TRBJ1-3	-	CASSVEADSPSGNTIYF	TGTGCCAGCAGCGTAGAGGCGGATTCCCCCTCTGGAAACACCATATATTTT
TRBD2	TRBV27	TRBJ2-6	-	CASRPYGRRSPGANVLTF	TGTGCCAGCAGACCCTACGGGAGGAGAAGTCCTGGGGCCAACGTCCTGACTTTC
TRBD2	TRBV28	TRBJ2-3	many	CASRLFSGSGGTDTQYF	TGTGCCAGCAGGCTTTTTAGCGGGAGCGGGGGCACAGATACGCAGTATTTT
TRBD1	TRBV2	TRBJ2-1	-	CASRVTGGPNNEQFF	TGTGCCAGCAGGGTGACAGGGGGCCCCAACAATGAGCAGTTCTTC
TRBD1	TRBV28	TRBJ2-5	many	CASSLSLGQGVGLPKTQYF	TGTGCCAGCAGTTTGTCCTTGGGACAGGGAGTGGGTCTTCCAAAGACCCAGTACTTC
-	TRBV6-1	TRBJ1-5	many	CASRAPVAQPQHF	TGTGCCAGCAGAGCCCCTGTTGCTCAGCCCCAGCATTTT
TRBD1	TRBV5-5	TRBJ1-4	-	CASSWDSGHEKLFF	TGTGCCAGCAGCTGGGACAGTGGACATGAAAAACTGTTTTTT
-	TRBV3-1	TRBJ1-3	few	CASSQEPPRSSGNTIYF	TGTGCCAGCAGCCAAGAGCCTCCTCGCTCTTCGGGAAACACCATATATTTT
-	TRBV10-3	TRBJ2-7	-	CAISSLREQYF	TGTGCCATCAGTAGCCTTAGGGAGCAGTACTTC
-	TRBV20-1	TRBJ2-4	-	CSASDRMVGAKNIQYF	TGCAGTGCTAGCGACAGGATGGTGGGGGCCAAAAACATTCAGTACTTC
TRBD1	TRBV9	TRBJ1-3	-	CASSVVGTGGRNTIYF	TGTGCCAGCAGCGTAGTTGGGACAGGGGGAAGGAACACCATATATTTT